The source of this T cell receptor (beta chain) is a study of control samples from healthy donors and cancer patients. The CDR3 sequence is 12 residues long. V was shortened by 3 bases and J by 4 bases, with 7 bases between the two germline ends. Repertoires were generated with immunoSEQ multiplex PCR, while TCRdb's copy carries only in-frame clones and drops some. The sample lists approximately 130,000 clones, approximately 88% seen once, with 40% in the top ten. With respect to this clone: The sample contains more than one DNA sequence encoding this CDR3.

The receptor's source is a man in his fifties or sixties in good health. Sequencing was done on a sample of blood. The V gene is TRBV12-3 or TRBV12-4, the J gene TRBJ2-7, with D uncertain. The CDR3 sequence is CASSLTGYEQYF. The CDR3 coding sequence is TGTGCCAGCAGTTTGACCGGATACGAGCAGTACTTC.